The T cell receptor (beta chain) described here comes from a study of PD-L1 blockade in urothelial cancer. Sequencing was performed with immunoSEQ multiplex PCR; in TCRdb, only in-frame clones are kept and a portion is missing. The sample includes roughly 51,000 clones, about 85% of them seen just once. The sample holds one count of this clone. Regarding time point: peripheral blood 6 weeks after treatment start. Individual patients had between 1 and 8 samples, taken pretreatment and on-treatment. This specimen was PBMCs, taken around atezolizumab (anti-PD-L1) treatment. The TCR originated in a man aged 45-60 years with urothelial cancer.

The DNA for the CDR3 is TGTGCCACCAGCAGATCCGAGGCCCGTCTAGCGGCTGGAGATACGCAGTATTTT. This translates into CATSRSEARLAAGDTQYF. The rearrangement joins TRBV15 to TRBJ2-3; 7 bases line up with TRBD2. Looked up from germline, CDR1 is LNHNV and CDR2 is YYDKDF (reference sequence). This CDR3 has 18 residues. V dropped 2 bases and J dropped 5; count of bases not matched to a gene: 16.